This T cell receptor (beta chain) appears in the sequencing data of a study of CD8 T cells in ankylosing spondylitis (dated by TCRdb to the late 2010s). About the study as a whole: The study profiled T cell receptor beta repertoires in healthy donors and ankylosing spondylitis patients to find disease-linked TCR variants. Peripheral blood was sampled, and synovial fluid was additionally collected from ankylosing spondylitis patients. The full study cohort was made up of roughly 25 ankylosing spondylitis patients and 108 healthy donors.

The study at large found these results: The disease-linked clones were reported to be significantly enriched in matched synovial fluid samples from ankylosing spondylitis patients. Some motif variants had previously been reported in the synovial fluid and blood of reactive arthritis patients, which suggests shared mechanisms of disease initiation. The disease-linked clones had a CD8+ phenotype and were found at relatively low frequencies in peripheral blood. Blood from ankylosing spondylitis patients appeared to be characterized by a TCR beta motif composed of 7 to 9 highly homologous amino acid variants.

In regard to this clonotype: Its cognate antigen has yet to be identified. Base qualities are not provided; no much larger clone lies one nucleotide away.

Trimming removed 5 bases from V and 8 bases from J, leaving 15 bases between the germline ends. The CDR3 goes from the cysteine to the phenylalanine over 13 residues. Only the CDR3 DNA is retained, 39 bases long and in frame from the first base. According to the germline V gene (reference sequence), CDR1 reads MNHEY and CDR2 reads SMNVEV. The sequencer listed for this sample is Illumina HiSeq 2500. Quantitative 5'-RACE with molecular barcodes was used to prepare TCR beta libraries. As for the original processing: A new computational method, built on a probabilistic model of VDJ rearrangement, was used to identify disease-linked TCR variants. TCRdb itself trimmed the public reads at Q25 with fastp, ran MiXCR and retained productive beta chains. Rows with a matching CDR3 protein are joined into one entry that keeps the most common DNA and genes. The V and J calls reflect TCRdb's pipeline rather than the authors' work. This sample comprises approximately 300,000 distinct CDR3 sequences, roughly 20% of them detected only once. The top ten clonotypes cover 7.5% to 9.5% of the sample.

Sequenced input: blood, either unsorted or a sorted T cell fraction (not recorded which). This clonotype was obtained from a male donor with ankylosing spondylitis or in good health (not recorded which). In this chain, TRBV27 is recombined with TRBJ1-2; no D gene can be assigned with confidence. The sequence in DNA is TGTGCCAGCAGTACGATCCCGGAGTGGGGCTACACCTTC. The encoded protein is CASSTIPEWGYTF.